Listed below are T cell receptor beta chains from one sample, sequenced in a study of shared clonotypes between healthy human individuals. The protocol was immunoSEQ multiplex PCR, while the TCRdb copy is restricted to in-frame clones and leaves out a portion. The profile shows just over 2,000,000 clones, 95% of them singletons. The sequencing sample was made of naive CD4+ T cells sorted from blood. These receptors all come from a man in his late teens or twenties in good health. Each CDR3 is given with its conserved first and last residue. A D gene is named only where the DNA matches it firmly. Rows give clone size only sometimes, using once, few, many, or a class for an expanded clone.

V,D,J,length,size,DNA,CDR3
TRBV7-2,TRBD2,TRBJ2-7,15,NA,TGTGCCAGCAGATATAGCGGGAGGAGAGAAGAAGAGCAGTACTTC,CASRYSGRREEEQYF
TRBV5-1,TRBD1,TRBJ1-1,14,NA,TGCGCCAGCAGCTCCGGACAGGGTAGGTCCAAAGCTTTCTTT,CASSSGQGRSKAFF
TRBV20-1,NA,TRBJ1-2,10,once,TGCAGTGCCTGGGGGGAGGGCTACACCTTC,CSAWGEGYTF
TRBV30,NA,TRBJ2-1,14,NA,TGTGCCTGGGGAGGGGGGACCCGAATATGGGAGCAGTTCTTC,CAWGGGTRIWEQFF
TRBV6-1,NA,TRBJ1-6,11,NA,TGTGCCAGCAGCTTCGGGGCACCCCTCCACTTT,CASSFGAPLHF
TRBV27,NA,TRBJ2-1,14,NA,TGTGCCAGCAGCCCTGGGACTCTCGGAAATGAGCAGTTCTTC,CASSPGTLGNEQFF
TRBV20-1,TRBD1,TRBJ1-2,11,NA,TGCAGATCTACAGGGGACCATGGCTACACCTTC,CRSTGDHGYTF
TRBV9,NA,TRBJ1-5,14,NA,TGTGCCAGCAGCCTCGGGACGGTCAATCAGCCCCAGCATTTT,CASSLGTVNQPQHF
TRBV7-2,TRBD1,TRBJ1-1,15,NA,TGTGCCAGCAGCTACCAGGGACAGATGAACACTGAAGCTTTCTTT,CASSYQGQMNTEAFF
TRBV18,NA,TRBJ2-2,16,once,TGTGCCAGCTCACCCCCCGGACAGAGCAACACCGGGGAGCTGTTTTTT,CASSPPGQSNTGELFF
TRBV7-9,NA,TRBJ1-3,16,NA,TGTGCCAGCAGCCCCCCAGGACTGGTCTCTGGAAACACCATATATTTT,CASSPPGLVSGNTIYF
TRBV5-1,NA,TRBJ1-1,15,NA,TGCGCCAGCAGCTTGGTAGGGGCAGGGAACACTGAAGCTTTCTTT,CASSLVGAGNTEAFF
TRBV5-1,TRBD2,TRBJ2-3,16,NA,TGCGCCAGCAGCTTGGGGACTAGCGAGAGGGCAGATACGCAGTATTTT,CASSLGTSERADTQYF
TRBV6-6,NA,TRBJ1-5,15,once,TGTGCCAGCAGAGCATCAGGAGATAGCAATCAGCCCCAGCATTTT,CASRASGDSNQPQHF
TRBV5-5,NA,TRBJ1-6,12,NA,TGTGCCAGCAGCCCGGTAAATTCACCCCTCCACTTT,CASSPVNSPLHF
TRBV7-7,TRBD1,TRBJ2-7,14,NA,TGTGCTAGCAGCTTAGCAGGGGGAGTGGGCGAGCAGTACTTC,CASSLAGGVGEQYF
TRBV27,TRBD1,TRBJ2-1,13,NA,TGTGCCAGCAGTTACAGGGGTTACAATGAGCAGTTCTTC,CASSYRGYNEQFF
TRBV30,NA,TRBJ1-5,15,few,TGTGCCTGGAGTAAGGGGCAGGGACGCAATCAGCCCCAGCATTTT,CAWSKGQGRNQPQHF
TRBV5-1,NA,TRBJ2-1,15,NA,TGCGCCAGCAGCGCCACACCGGGACAAACTAATCAGCAGTTCTTC,CASSATPGQTNQQFF
TRBV18,TRBD1,TRBJ2-5,14,NA,TGTGCCAGCTTGATGGGACAGGGGGCTGAGACCCAGTACTTC,CASLMGQGAETQYF
TRBV25-1,NA,TRBJ2-7,13,NA,TGTGCCAGCAGTGAGCCAAGGTCCTACGAGCAGTACTTC,CASSEPRSYEQYF
TRBV11-2,NA,TRBJ1-3,14,NA,TGTGCCAGCAGGAGGGCCTTCTCTGGAAACACCATATATTTT,CASRRAFSGNTIYF
TRBV5-4,NA,TRBJ2-7,14,NA,TGTGCCAGCAGCTCCCGCCGGGACTCCTACGAGCAGTACTTC,CASSSRRDSYEQYF
TRBV11-2,NA,TRBJ2-7,13,NA,TGTGCCAGCAGCCGGACTTACTCCTACGAGCAGTACTTC,CASSRTYSYEQYF
TRBV2,NA,TRBJ1-6,14,NA,TGTGCCAGCAGTAGGACAGCGTATAATTCACCCCTCCACTTT,CASSRTAYNSPLHF
TRBV5-1,NA,TRBJ2-1,14,NA,TGCGCCAGCAGCCCGGTGGGGGAAGACAATGAGCAGTTCTTC,CASSPVGEDNEQFF
TRBV20-1,NA,TRBJ1-6,11,NA,TGCAGTGCTCTACAGGGTTTCACCCTCCACTTT,CSALQGFTLHF
TRBV5-4,NA,TRBJ2-3,15,NA,TGTGCCAGCAGCTTGACAGGGGAGGCTACAGATACGCAGTATTTT,CASSLTGEATDTQYF
TRBV2,TRBD1,TRBJ2-7,15,NA,TGTGCCAGCGAAATTGAACTGGGACAGATCTACGAGCAGTACTTC,CASEIELGQIYEQYF
TRBV6-1,NA,TRBJ1-2,12,NA,TGTGCCAGCAGTGCCCGCCTTACGCTCTACACCTTC,CASSARLTLYTF
TRBV6-1,TRBD1,TRBJ1-1,21,NA,TGTGCCAGCAGTGAATTCAGTTTCGCGGGACAGGTAAAAATTCGGGGCACTGAAGCTTTCTTT,CASSEFSFAGQVKIRGTEAFF
TRBV5-1,NA,TRBJ2-5,15,NA,TGCGCCAGCAGCTTGGGACAGATTATGCAGGAGACCCAGTACTTC,CASSLGQIMQETQYF
TRBV18,TRBD1,TRBJ2-3,17,NA,TGTGCCAGCTCACCGTTTATCGGACAGGGGACCACAGATACGCAGTATTTT,CASSPFIGQGTTDTQYF
TRBV4-3,NA,TRBJ2-2,14,NA,TGCGCCTGCCGCTCCGGACTAAACACCGGGGAGCTGTTTTTT,CACRSGLNTGELFF
TRBV7-3,NA,TRBJ2-5,18,NA,TGTGCCAGCAGCTTAACGGGCAGGGGAGGACAAAAGCAAGAGACCCAGTACTTC,CASSLTGRGGQKQETQYF
TRBV28,TRBD1,TRBJ1-5,16,NA,TGTGCCAGCAGTCCCTCGACAGGGTGGGCAAATCAGCCCCAGCATTTT,CASSPSTGWANQPQHF
TRBV6-1,NA,TRBJ2-7,15,NA,TGTGCCAGCAGTGAAGCCTCAGTGGCAACCTACGAGCAGTACTTC,CASSEASVATYEQYF
TRBV11-2,NA,TRBJ2-2,12,NA,TGTGCCAGCAGCTTAAGGGGGGGAGAGCTGTTTTTT,CASSLRGGELFF
TRBV11-2,NA,TRBJ1-6,17,NA,TGTGCCAGCAGCTTAACGACAGGCCACTCCTATAATTCACCCCTCCACTTT,CASSLTTGHSYNSPLHF
TRBV4-1,NA,TRBJ2-7,15,NA,TGCGCCAGCAGCCCCCGTTCGGGGACGGCCTACGAGCAGTACTTC,CASSPRSGTAYEQYF
TRBV5-1,NA,TRBJ1-2,14,NA,TGCGCCAGCAGCCCTACGACAGGATCGTATGGCTACACCTTC,CASSPTTGSYGYTF
TRBV6-5,NA,TRBJ2-3,15,once,TGTGCCAGCAGCGGCGGGACCCTTGGGGCAGATACGCAGTATTTT,CASSGGTLGADTQYF
TRBV12-5,TRBD2,TRBJ2-5,17,NA,TGTGCTAGTGCCTTGGGCGCTCTAGCGGGAGGAGGGGAGACCCAGTACTTC,CASALGALAGGGETQYF
TRBV19,NA,TRBJ2-6,18,once,TGTGCCAGTAGTCCCAGGGAACCAGGCGGCTCTGGGGCCAACGTCCTGACTTTC,CASSPREPGGSGANVLTF
TRBV6-1,NA,TRBJ2-2,16,NA,TGTGCCAGCAGTGGAGGAACCGGGAGGAACACCGGGGAGCTGTTTTTT,CASSGGTGRNTGELFF
TRBV6-4,NA,TRBJ2-7,14,NA,TGTGCCAGCAGCGCCCAGGGGAGCCGCTACGAGCAGTACTTC,CASSAQGSRYEQYF
TRBV5-1,TRBD1,TRBJ1-1,17,NA,TGCGCCAGCAGCTTGGTGGGACCGGGACAGGCGGGTAGCGGGGCTTTCTTT,CASSLVGPGQAGSGAFF